This T cell receptor beta chain is from a study of CD8 T cells in Susac syndrome. It was with random hexamers that about 0.45 to 1 ug RNA was reverse transcribed. Each CDR3 protein is one row after TCRdb ran MiXCR on the immunoSEQ multiplex PCR reads. The table has about 150,000 distinct CDR3 sequences, under 95% seen once; the top ten hold 0.065% to 0.085%. CDR1 is GTSNPN, CDR2 SVGIG, per germline (reference sequence). The CDR3 covers 15 residues. The ends were cut back, 0 bases at V and 4 bases at J, with 14 bases in the middle. The J gene is TRBJ2-3, the V gene TRBV30; D is ambiguous. Specimen: CD4+ T cells from PBMCs. This TCR derives from a human donor in good health. The CDR3, as DNA: TGTGCCTGGAGTGTACGGCGATCGGTCGCAGATACGCAGTATTTT. Translating gives CAWSVRRSVADTQYF.